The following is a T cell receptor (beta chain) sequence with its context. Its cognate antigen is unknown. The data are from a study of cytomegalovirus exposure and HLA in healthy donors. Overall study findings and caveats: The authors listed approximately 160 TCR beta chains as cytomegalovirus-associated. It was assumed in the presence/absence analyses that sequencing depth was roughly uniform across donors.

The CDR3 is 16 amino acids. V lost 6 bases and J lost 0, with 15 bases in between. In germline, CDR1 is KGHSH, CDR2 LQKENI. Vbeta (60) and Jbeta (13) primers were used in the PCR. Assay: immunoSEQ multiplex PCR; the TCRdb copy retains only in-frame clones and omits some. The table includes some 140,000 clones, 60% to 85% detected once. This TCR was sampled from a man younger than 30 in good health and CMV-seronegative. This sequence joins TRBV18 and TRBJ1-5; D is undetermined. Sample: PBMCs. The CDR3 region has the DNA TGTGCCAGCTCCCAACGGAGGCAAGGTAGCAATCAGCCCCAGCATTTT. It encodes CASSQRRQGSNQPQHF.